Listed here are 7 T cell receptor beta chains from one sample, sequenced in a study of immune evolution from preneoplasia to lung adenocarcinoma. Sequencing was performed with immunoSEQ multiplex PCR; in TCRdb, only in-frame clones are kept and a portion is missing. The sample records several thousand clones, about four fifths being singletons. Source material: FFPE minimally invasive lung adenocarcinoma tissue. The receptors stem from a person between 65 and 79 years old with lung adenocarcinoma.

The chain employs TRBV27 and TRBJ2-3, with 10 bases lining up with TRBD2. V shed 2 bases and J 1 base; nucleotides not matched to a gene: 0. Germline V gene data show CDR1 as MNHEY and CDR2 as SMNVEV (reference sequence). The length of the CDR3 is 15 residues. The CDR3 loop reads CASSLLAGGTDTQYF. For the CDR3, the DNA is TGTGCCAGCAGTTTACTAGCGGGAGGCACAGATACGCAGTATTTT.

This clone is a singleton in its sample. The CDR3 DNA sequence: TGTGCCAGCAGTGACGGACAGTGGAATGAAAAACTGTTTTTT. It yields the protein CASSDGQWNEKLFF. J is TRBJ1-4 and V is TRBV6-5; the D gene is possibly TRBD1 (6 bases). The CDR3 length is 14 residues. Germline loops: CDR1 MNHEY, CDR2 SVGAGI. V was trimmed by 5 bases and J by 5 bases, leaving 12 bases between them.

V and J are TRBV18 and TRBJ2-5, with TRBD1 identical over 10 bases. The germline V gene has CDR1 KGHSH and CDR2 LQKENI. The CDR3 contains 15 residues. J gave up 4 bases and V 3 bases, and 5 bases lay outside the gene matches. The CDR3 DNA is TGTGCCAGCTCACCGGGGACAGGGGCTATAGAGACCCAGTACTTC. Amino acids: CASSPGTGAIETQYF.

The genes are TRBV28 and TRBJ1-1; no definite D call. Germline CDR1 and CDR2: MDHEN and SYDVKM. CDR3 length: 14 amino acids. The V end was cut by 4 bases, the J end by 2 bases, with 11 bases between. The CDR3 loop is CASSSPGKNTEAFF. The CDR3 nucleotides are TGTGCCAGCAGTTCTCCGGGAAAAAACACTGAAGCTTTCTTT.

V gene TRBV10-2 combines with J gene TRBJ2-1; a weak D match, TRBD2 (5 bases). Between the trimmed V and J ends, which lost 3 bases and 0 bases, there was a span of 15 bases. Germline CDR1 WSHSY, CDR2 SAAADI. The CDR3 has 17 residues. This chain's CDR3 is CASSDPHSVSSYNEQFF. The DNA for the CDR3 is TGCGCCAGCAGTGATCCCCATAGCGTGAGCTCCTACAATGAGCAGTTCTTC.

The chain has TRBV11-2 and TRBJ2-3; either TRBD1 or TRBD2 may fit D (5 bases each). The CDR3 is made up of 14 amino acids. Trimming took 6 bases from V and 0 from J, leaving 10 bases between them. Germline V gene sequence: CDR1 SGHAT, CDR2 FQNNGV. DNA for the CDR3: TGTGCCAGCAGATCCGGGGCTAGCACAGATACGCAGTATTTT. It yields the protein CASRSGASTDTQYF.

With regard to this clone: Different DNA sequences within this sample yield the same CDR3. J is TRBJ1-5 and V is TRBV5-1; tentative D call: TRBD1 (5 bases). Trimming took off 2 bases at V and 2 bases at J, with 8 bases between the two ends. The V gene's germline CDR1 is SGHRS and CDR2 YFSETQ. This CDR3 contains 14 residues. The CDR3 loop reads CASSLGERNQPQHF. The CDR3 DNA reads TGCGCCAGCAGCTTAGGGGAACGCAATCAGCCCCAGCATTTT.